Described below is a single T cell receptor (beta chain) sequence and its context. Its matching antigen is unknown. The record originates from a study of cytotoxic CD8 clonotypes in ibrutinib-treated CLL. Turning to the study itself: After a median about eleven months on treatment (6 to 36), response samples were drawn.

Method: immunoSEQ multiplex PCR; TCRdb's copy keeps in-frame clones and lacks some. Altogether approximately 130,000 clones are present, around four fifths being singletons, with the ten largest covering roughly 3.3%. Points from the study as a whole: Whereas clonality rose at ibrutinib response, it declined toward baseline at progression. Sustained-remission and progressing patients had unequal sampling times. Under treatment, the uncommon public clonotypes either contracted or remained stable.

This receptor was obtained from a human donor with chronic lymphocytic leukemia. The material sequenced was PBMCs, taken after 24 months of ibrutinib treatment.

Here the CDR3 reads CASSAQAEGQETQYF. The CDR3 DNA reads as TGTGCCAGCAGCGCTCAAGCCGAGGGGCAGGAGACCCAGTACTTC. The chain carries TRBV5-6 and TRBJ2-5; perhaps D is TRBD1 or TRBD2 (5 bases each). The V gene's germline CDR1 is SGHDT and CDR2 YYEEEE. The CDR3 length is 15 residues. Trimming pared 4 bases from V and 5 bases from J, leaving 18 bases between.